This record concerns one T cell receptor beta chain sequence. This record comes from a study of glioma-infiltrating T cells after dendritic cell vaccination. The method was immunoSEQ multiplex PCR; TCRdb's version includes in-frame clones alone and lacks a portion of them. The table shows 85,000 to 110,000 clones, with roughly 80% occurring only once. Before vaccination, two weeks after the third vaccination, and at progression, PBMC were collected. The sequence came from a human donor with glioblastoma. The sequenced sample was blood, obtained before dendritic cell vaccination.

The CDR3, as DNA: TGTGCCAGCAGTTACTCGACAGTGAGGCAGCCCCAGCATTTT. This codes for CASSYSTVRQPQHF. The chain carries TRBV6-6 and TRBJ1-5; a weak D match, TRBD1 (5 bases). The CDR3 has 14 amino acids. V was trimmed by 0 bases and J by 7 bases, leaving 10 bases between them. Germline assignment: CDR1 MNHNY and CDR2 SVGAGI (reference sequence).